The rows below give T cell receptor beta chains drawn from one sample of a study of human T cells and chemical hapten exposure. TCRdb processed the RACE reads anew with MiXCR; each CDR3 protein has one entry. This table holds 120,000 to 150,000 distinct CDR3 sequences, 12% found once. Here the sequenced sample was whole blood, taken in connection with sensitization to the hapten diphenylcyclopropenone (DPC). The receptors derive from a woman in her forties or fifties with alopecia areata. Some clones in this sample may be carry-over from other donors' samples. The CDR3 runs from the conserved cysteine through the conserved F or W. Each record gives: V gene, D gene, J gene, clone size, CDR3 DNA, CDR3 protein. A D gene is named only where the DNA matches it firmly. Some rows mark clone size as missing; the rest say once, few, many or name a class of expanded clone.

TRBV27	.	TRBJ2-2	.	TGTGCCAGCAGTTTATTTTGGAGTAAGGGCGGGGAGCTGTTTTTT	CASSLFWSKGGELFF
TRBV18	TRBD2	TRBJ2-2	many	TGTGCCAGCTCACGAATCCCTAGCGGGATCAGTACCGGGGAGCTGTTTTTT	CASSRIPSGISTGELFF
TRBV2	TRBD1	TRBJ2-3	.	TGTGCCACCAGTGGACAGGGGATCGCAGATACGCAGTATTTT	CATSGQGIADTQYF
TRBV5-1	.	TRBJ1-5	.	TGCGCCAGCAGCTTGGACGTAGGTAATCAGCCCCAGCATTTT	CASSLDVGNQPQHF
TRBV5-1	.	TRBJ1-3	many	TGCGCCAGCAGCTTGGACGGGAGCTCTGGAAACACCATATATTTT	CASSLDGSSGNTIYF
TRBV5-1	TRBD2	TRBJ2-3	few	TGCGCCAGCAGCTTGGCCCCGACTAGCGTCACAGATACGCAGTATTTT	CASSLAPTSVTDTQYF
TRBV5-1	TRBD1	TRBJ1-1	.	TGCGCCAGCAGCTCCGTCCCGGGACAGGGGGCAGACACTGAAGCTTTCTTT	CASSSVPGQGADTEAFF
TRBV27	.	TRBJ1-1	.	TGTGCCAGCAGCACAGGAGGGACTGAAGCTTTCTTT	CASSTGGTEAFF
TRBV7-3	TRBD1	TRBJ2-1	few	TGTGCCAGCGGGATGACAGGGGGCAATGAGCAGTTCTTC	CASGMTGGNEQFF
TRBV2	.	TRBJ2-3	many	TGTGCCAGCAGTGACCAGCGGGATACGCAGTATTTT	CASSDQRDTQYF
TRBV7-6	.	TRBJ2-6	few	TGTGCCAGCACCCTAGCTCCCTCTGGGGCCAACGTCCTGACTTTC	CASTLAPSGANVLTF
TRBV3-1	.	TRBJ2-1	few	TGTGCCAGCAGCCGGGTGTCTAGCGACGTGTCGGGCAATGAGCAGTTCTTC	CASSRVSSDVSGNEQFF
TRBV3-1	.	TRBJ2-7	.	TGTGCCAGCAGCCGCAATGTAGGGCTAAAGCTGCCCTACGAGCAGTACTTC	CASSRNVGLKLPYEQYF
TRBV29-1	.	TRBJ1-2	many	TGCAGCGCTGCCTTCCCAGTAGGCTATGGCTACACCTTC	CSAAFPVGYGYTF
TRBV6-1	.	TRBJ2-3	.	TGTGCCGGCAGTGGATCCTCTGCGACTCCCTACACAGATACGCAGTATTTT	CAGSGSSATPYTDTQYF
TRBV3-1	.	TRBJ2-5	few	TGTGCCAGCAGCCATAGCGTCCAAGAGACCCAGTACTTC	CASSHSVQETQYF
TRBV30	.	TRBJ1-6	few	TGTGCCTGGACCCTAAGCTTCAGCTCCTATAATTCACCCCTCCACTTT	CAWTLSFSSYNSPLHF
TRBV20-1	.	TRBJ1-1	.	TGCAGTGCCGAGCCAGTGAACACTGAAGCTTTCTTT	CSAEPVNTEAFF
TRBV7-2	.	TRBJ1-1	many	TGTGCCAGCAGCAAGGCGGTATGGCGATTGAACACTGAAGCTTTCTTT	CASSKAVWRLNTEAFF
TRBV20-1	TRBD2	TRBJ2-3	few	TGCAGTGCTAGCCAGCTAGCGGGAGGCGGGGATACGCAGTATTTT	CSASQLAGGGDTQYF
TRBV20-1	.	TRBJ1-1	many	TGCAGTGCTTTGGGGATACAGGGAGGAATGGCTGAAGCTTTCTTT	CSALGIQGGMAEAFF
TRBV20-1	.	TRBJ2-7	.	TGCAGTGCTAGAGACGCCGCGGGGTACGAGCAGTACTTC	CSARDAAGYEQYF
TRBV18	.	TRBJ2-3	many	TGTGCCAGCTCACCAAGGGCAGCATATAGCACAGATACGCAGTATTTT	CASSPRAAYSTDTQYF
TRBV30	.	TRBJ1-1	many	TGTGCCTGGAGGCTCCGGGATTGGGGCACTGAAGCTTTCTTT	CAWRLRDWGTEAFF
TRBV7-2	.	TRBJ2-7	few	TGTGCCAGCAGCCCCCAGGGCTGGGAGCAGTACTTC	CASSPQGWEQYF
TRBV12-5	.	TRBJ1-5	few	TGTGCTAGTGGTTTGCTCGGGGTTAATCAGCCCCAGCATTTT	CASGLLGVNQPQHF
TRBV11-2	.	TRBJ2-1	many	TGTGCCAGCAGCTTGGGGACTCCCTCCTACAATGAGCAGTTCTTC	CASSLGTPSYNEQFF
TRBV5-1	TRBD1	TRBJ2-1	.	TGCGCCAGCAGCCCCGGGACAGGCCTTTCGCAGTTCTTC	CASSPGTGLSQFF
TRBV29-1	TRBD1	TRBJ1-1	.	TGCAGCGGGGGCGGACAGGGTATGAACACTGAAGCTTTCTTT	CSGGGQGMNTEAFF
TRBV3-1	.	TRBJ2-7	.	TGTGTCAGCAGCCGCAAAGTCGGACAATTTTCCTACGAGCAGTACTTC	CVSSRKVGQFSYEQYF
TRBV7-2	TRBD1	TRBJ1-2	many	TGTGCCAGCAGCTTAAGTAGGGGGCCGAACTATGGCTACACCTTC	CASSLSRGPNYGYTF
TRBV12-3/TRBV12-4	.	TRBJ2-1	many	TGTGCCAGCAGTTTTCTGGATGAGCAGTTCTTC	CASSFLDEQFF
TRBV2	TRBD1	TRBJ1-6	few	TGTGCCACTCCAGGGGACAGGGGGCAAGGAGATTCACCCCTCCACTTT	CATPGDRGQGDSPLHF
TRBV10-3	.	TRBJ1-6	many	TGTGCCATCAGTGATTTGGATTCACCCCTCCACTTT	CAISDLDSPLHF
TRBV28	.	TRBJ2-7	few	TGTGCCAGCAGTATCCTTAGCGGTGAGCAGTACTTC	CASSILSGEQYF
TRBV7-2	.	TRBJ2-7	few	TGTGCCAGCAGCTTGTCGAGGAGCTCCTACGAGCAGTACTTC	CASSLSRSSYEQYF
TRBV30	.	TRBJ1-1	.	TGTGCCTGGAGTGACAACCCAGGGGTAGCTTTCTTT	CAWSDNPGVAFF
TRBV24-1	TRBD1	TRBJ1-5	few	TGTGCCACCAGTGATCCGACAGGGGGAAGCAATCAGCCCCAGCATTTT	CATSDPTGGSNQPQHF
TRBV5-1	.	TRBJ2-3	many	TGCGCCAGCAGCTTGGTCGGGGCCTACACAGATACGCAGTATTTT	CASSLVGAYTDTQYF
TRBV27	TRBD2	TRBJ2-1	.	TGTGCCAGCAGCCCACGACCCCGGGGTTGGCGGGAGAGCTACAATGAGCAGTTCTTC	CASSPRPRGWRESYNEQFF
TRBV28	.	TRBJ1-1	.	TGTGCCAGCAGCCGGGGGGCGAACACTGAAGCTTTCTTT	CASSRGANTEAFF
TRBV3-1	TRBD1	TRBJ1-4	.	TGTGCCAGCAGCCGTCTCCCTGGACAGGGGAGGGGGGGAACTAATGAAAAACTGTTTTTT	CASSRLPGQGRGGTNEKLFF
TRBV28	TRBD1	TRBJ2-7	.	TGTGCCAGCAGGGGGACAGGGCCTCCCTACGAGCAGTACTTC	CASRGTGPPYEQYF
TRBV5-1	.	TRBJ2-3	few	TGCGCCAGCAGCCCGGGGACTCCGCGGGCAGATACGCAGTATTTT	CASSPGTPRADTQYF
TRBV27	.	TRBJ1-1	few	TGTGCCAGCAGTTCCCCGACCGCGAACACTGAAGCTTTCTTT	CASSSPTANTEAFF
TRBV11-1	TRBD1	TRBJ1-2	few	TGTGCCAGCAGCTCGGACAGGGTCTATGGCTACACCTTC	CASSSDRVYGYTF
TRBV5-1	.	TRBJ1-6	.	TGCGCCAGCAGCCGCAGTGGGGATTCACCCCTCCACTTT	CASSRSGDSPLHF
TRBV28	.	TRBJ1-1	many	TGTGCCGGGGGGACGAACACTGAAGCTTTCTTT	CAGGTNTEAFF